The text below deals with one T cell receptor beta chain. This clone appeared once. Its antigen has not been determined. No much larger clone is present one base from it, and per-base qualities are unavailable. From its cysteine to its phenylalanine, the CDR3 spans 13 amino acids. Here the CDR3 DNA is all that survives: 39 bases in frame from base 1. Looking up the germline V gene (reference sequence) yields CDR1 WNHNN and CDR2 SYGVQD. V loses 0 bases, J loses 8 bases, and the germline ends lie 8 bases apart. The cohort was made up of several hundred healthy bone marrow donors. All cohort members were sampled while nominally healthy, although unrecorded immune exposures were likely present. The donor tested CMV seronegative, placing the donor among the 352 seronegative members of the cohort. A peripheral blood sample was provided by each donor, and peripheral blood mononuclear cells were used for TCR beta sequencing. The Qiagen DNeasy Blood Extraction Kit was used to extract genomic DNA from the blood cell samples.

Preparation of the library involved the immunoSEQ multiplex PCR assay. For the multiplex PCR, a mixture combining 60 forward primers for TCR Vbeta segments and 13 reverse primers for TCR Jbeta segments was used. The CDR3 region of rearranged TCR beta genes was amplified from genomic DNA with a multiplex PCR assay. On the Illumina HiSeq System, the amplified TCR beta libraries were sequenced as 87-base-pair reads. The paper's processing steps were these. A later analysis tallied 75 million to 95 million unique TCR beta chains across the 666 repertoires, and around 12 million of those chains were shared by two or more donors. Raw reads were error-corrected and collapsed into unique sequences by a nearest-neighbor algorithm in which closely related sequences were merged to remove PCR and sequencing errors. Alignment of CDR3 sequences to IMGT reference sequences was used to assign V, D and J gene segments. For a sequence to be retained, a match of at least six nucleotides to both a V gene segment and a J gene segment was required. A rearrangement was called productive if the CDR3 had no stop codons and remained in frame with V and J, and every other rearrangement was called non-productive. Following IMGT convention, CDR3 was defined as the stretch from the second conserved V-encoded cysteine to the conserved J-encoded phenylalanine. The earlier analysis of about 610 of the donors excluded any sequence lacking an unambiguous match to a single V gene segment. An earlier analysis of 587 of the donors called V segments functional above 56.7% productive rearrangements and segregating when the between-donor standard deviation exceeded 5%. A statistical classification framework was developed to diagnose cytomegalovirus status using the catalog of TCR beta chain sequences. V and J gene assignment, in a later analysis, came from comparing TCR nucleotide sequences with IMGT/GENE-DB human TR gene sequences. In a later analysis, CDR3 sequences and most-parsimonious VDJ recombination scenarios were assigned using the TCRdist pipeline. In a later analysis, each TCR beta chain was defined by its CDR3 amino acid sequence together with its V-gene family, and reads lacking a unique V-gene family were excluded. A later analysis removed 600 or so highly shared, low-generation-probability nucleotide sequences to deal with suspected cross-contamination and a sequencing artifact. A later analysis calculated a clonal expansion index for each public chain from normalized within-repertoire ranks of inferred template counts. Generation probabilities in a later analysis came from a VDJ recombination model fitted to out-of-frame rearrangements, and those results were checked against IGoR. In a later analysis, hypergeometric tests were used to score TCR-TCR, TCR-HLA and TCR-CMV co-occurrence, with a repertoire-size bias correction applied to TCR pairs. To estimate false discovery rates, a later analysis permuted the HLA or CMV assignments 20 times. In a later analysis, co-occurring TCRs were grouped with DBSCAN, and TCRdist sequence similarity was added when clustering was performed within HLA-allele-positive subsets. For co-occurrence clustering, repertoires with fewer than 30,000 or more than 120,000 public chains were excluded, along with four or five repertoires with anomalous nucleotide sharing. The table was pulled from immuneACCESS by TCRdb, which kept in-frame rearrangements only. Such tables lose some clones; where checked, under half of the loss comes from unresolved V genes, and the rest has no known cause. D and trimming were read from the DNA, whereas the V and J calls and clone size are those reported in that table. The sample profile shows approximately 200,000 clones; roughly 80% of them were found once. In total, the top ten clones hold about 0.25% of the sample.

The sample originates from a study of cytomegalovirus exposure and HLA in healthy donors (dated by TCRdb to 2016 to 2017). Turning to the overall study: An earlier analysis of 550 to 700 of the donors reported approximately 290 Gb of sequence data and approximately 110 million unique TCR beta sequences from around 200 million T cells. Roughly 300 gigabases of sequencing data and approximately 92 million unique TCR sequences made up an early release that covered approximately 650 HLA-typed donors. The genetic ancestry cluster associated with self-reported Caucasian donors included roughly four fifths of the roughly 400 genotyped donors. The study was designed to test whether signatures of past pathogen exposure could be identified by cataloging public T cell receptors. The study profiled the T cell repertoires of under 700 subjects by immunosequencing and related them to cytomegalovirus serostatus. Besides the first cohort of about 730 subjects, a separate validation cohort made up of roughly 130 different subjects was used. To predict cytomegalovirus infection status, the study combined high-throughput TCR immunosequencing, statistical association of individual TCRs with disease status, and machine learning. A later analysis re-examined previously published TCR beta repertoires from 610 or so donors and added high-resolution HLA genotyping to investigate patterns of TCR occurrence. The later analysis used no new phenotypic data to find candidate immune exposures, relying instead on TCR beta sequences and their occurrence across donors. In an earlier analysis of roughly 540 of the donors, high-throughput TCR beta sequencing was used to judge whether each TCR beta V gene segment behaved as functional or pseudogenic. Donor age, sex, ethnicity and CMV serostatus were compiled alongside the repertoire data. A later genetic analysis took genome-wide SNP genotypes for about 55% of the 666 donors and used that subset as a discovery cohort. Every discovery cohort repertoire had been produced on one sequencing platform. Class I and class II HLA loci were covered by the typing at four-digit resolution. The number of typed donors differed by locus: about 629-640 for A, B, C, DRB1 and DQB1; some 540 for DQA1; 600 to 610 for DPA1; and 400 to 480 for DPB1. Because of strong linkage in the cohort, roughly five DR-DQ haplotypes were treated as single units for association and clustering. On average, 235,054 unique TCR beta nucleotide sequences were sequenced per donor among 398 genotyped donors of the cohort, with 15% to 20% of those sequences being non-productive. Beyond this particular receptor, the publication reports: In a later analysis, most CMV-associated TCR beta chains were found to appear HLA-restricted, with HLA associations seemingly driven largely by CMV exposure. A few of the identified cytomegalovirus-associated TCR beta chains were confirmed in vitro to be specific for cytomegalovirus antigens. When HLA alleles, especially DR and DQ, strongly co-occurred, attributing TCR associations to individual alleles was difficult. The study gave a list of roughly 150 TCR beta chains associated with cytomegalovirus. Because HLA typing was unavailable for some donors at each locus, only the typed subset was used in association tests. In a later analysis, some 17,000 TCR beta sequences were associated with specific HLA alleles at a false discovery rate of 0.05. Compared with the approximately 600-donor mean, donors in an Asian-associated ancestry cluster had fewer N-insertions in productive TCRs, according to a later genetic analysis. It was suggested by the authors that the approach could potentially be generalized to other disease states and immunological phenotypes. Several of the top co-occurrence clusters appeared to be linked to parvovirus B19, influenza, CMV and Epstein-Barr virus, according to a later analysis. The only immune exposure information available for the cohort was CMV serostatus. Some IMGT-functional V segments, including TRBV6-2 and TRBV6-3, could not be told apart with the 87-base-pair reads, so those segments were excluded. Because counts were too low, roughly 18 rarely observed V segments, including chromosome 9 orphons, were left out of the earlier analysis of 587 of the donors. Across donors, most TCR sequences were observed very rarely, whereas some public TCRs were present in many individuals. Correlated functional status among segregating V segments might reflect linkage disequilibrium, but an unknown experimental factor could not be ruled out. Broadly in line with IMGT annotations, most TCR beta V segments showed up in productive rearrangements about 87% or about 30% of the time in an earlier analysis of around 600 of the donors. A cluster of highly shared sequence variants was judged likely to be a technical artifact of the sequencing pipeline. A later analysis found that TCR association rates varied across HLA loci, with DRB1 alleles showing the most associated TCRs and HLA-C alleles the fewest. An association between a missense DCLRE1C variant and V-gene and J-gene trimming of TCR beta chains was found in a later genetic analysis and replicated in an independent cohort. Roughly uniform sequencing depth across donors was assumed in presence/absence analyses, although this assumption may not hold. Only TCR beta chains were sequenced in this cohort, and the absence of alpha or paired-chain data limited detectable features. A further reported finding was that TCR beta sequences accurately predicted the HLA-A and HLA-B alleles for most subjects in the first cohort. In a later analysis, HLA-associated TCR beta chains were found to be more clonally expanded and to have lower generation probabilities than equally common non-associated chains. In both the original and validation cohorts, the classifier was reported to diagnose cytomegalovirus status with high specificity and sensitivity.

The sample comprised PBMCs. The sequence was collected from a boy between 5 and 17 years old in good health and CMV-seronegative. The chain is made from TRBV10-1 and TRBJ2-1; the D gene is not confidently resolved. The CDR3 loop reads CASSESPVHEQFF. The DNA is TGCGCCAGCAGTGAGTCACCAGTCCATGAGCAGTTCTTC.